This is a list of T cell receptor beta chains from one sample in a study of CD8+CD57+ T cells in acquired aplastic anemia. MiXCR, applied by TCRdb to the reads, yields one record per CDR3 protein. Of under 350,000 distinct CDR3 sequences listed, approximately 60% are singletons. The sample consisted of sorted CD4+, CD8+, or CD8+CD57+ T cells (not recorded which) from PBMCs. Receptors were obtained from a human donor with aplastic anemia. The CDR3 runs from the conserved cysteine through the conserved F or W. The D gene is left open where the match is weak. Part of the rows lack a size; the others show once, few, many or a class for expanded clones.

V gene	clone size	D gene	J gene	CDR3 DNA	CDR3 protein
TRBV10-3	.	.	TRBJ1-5	TGTGCCATCAGTGAGTCGGGGCGGGGAAGCAATCAGCCCCAGCATTTT	CAISESGRGSNQPQHF
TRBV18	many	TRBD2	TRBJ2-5	TGTGCCAGCTCACCCCGGGGGGAAGAGACCCAGTACTTC	CASSPRGEETQYF
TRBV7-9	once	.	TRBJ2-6	TGTGCCAGCAGCTTAAGGGGGGAGGGATCAGGGGCCAACGTCCTGACTTTC	CASSLRGEGSGANVLTF
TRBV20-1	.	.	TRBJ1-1	TGCAGTGCTAGAGGGACACTAAACGGGAACACTGAAGCTTTCTTT	CSARGTLNGNTEAFF
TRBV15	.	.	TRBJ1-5	TGTGCCACCAGCAGAGATAGGGGGGATTATGGCAATAAGCCCCAGCATTTT	CATSRDRGDYGNKPQHF
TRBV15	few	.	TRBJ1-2	TGTGCCACCAGCAGAGGGGGGACAAACTATGGCTACACCTTC	CATSRGGTNYGYTF
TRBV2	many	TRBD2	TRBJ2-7	TGTGCCAGCAGATCCGGGACTAGCGGGAGGGGGGGCGAGCAGTACTTC	CASRSGTSGRGGEQYF
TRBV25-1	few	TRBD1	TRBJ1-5	TGTGCCAGCAGTGGCGGACAGGACAATCAGCCCCAGCATTTT	CASSGGQDNQPQHF
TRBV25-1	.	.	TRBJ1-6	TGTGCCAGCAGTGAAAGTGGGAGCTCCTATAATCCACCCCTCCGCTTT	CASSESGSSYNPPLRF
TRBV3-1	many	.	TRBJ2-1	TGTGCCAGCAGCCATCTGGGTTCCTACAATGAGCAGTTCTTC	CASSHLGSYNEQFF
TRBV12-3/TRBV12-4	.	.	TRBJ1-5	TGTGCCATCAGTGACGGGCAGGGGCCGGTTCATCAGCCCCAGCATTTT	CAISDGQGPVHQPQHF
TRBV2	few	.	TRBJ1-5	TGTGCCAGCAGTGAAAGCAGTGACGATCAGCACCAGCATTTT	CASSESSDDQHQHF
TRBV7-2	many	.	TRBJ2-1	TGTGCCAGCAGCTTACCAGGGGCCAATGAGCAGTTCTTC	CASSLPGANEQFF
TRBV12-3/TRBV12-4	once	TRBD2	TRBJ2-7	TGTGCCAGCAGTTATTTAAGACTAGCGGGGGGCTACGAGCAGTACTTC	CASSYLRLAGGYEQYF
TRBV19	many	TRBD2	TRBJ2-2	TGTGCCAGTAGTAGACTCCTAGCGGGAGGGCCGGGCGGGGAGCTGTTTTTT	CASSRLLAGGPGGELFF
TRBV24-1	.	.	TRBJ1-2	TGTGCCACCAGTGGGCCGGCAGGGACTAACTATGGCTACACCTTC	CATSGPAGTNYGYTF
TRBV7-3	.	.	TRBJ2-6	TGTGCCAGCAGCTTCACTGGGGCCGTGAACACTGAAGCTTTC	CASSFTGAVNTEAF
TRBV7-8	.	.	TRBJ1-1	TGTGCCAGCAGCTTAATGGGGGTTAACACTGAAGCTTTCTTT	CASSLMGVNTEAFF
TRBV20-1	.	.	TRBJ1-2	TGCAGTGCCCTCCGGGGGGGAGCTAACTATGGCTACACCTTC	CSALRGGANYGYTF
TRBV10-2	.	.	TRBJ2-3	TGCGCCAGCAGTGCGGGTGTGGTGGGGGATACGCAGTATTTT	CASSAGVVGDTQYF
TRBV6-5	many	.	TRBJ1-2	TGTGCCAGCAGTTCAGGGAACTATGGCTACACCTTC	CASSSGNYGYTF
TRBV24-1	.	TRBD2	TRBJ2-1	TGTGCCACCAGTGCCGGACTAGCGGGCCTCTACAATGAGCAGTTCTTC	CATSAGLAGLYNEQFF
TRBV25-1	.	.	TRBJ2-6	TGTGCCAGCAGTTCCCTCGTGGGACTGAGAACTGGGGCCAACGTCCTGACTTTC	CASSSLVGLRTGANVLTF
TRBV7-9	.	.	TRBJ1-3	TGTGCCAGCAGTTTGGCAGGGGAAAACACCATATATTTT	CASSLAGENTIYF
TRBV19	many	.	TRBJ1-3	TGTGCCAGTCAAGACCTAGAACGGTTTACTCTCAAGAGCTCTGGAAACACCATATATTTT	CASQDLERFTLKSSGNTIYF
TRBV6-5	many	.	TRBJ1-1	TGTGCCACCCTCCAGGTCCTTAACGCTGAAGCTTTCTTT	CATLQVLNAEAFF